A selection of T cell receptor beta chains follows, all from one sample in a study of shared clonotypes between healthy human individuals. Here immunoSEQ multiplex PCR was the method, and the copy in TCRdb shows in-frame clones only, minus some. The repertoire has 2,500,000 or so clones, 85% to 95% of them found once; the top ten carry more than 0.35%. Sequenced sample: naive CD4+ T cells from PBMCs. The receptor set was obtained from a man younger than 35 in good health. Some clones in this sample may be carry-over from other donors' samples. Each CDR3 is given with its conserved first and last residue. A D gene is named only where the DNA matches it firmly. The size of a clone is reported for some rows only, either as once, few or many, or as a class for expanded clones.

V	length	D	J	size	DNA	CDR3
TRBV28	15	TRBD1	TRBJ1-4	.	TGTGCCAGCAGTCCATCAGGGGGATATAATGAAAAACTGTTTTTT	CASSPSGGYNEKLFF
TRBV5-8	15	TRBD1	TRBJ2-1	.	TGTGCCAGCAGCTTCCGGGACAGCTCCTACAATGAGCAGTTCTTC	CASSFRDSSYNEQFF
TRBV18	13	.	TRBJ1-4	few	TGTGCCAGCTCATCCCAGGGCCATGAAAAACTGTTTTTT	CASSSQGHEKLFF
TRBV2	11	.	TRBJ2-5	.	TGTGCCAGTACAGTACAAGAGACCCAGTACTTC	CASTVQETQYF
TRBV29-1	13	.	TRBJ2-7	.	TGCAGCGTTTCGACTGACAGCTCCTACGAGCAGTACTTC	CSVSTDSSYEQYF
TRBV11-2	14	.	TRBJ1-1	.	TGTGCCAGCAGCTCGATCGGTGGGAACACTGAAGCTTTCTTT	CASSSIGGNTEAFF
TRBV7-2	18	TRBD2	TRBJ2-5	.	TGTGCCAGCAGCTTAGGTTGGGGTCTAGCGGGCCCACAAGAGACCCAGTACTTC	CASSLGWGLAGPQETQYF
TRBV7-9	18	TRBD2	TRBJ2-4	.	TGTGCCAGCAGCTTAGGGGACTACACAAACCTAGCCAAAAACATTCAGTACTTC	CASSLGDYTNLAKNIQYF
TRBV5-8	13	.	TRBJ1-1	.	TGTGCCAGCAGCTTCTCTTTGAACACTGAAGCTTTCTTT	CASSFSLNTEAFF
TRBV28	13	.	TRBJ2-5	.	TGTGCCAGCAGAGAGGCAGGGGTAGAGACCCAGTACTTC	CASREAGVETQYF
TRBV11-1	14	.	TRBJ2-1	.	TGTGCCAGCAGCTTAGGTGCTGCTGTGAATGAGCAGTTCTTC	CASSLGAAVNEQFF
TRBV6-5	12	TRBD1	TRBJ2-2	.	TGTGCCAGCAGTTGTCCGGGACAGGGTGTGTTTTTT	CASSCPGQGVFF
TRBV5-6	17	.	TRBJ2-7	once	TGTGCCAGCAGCTCACTCCAGGGACAAGGATTATCCTACGAGCAGTACTTC	CASSSLQGQGLSYEQYF
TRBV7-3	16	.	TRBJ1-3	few	TGTGCCAGCAGCCCGACAGAACTGGGCTCTGGAAACACCATATATTTT	CASSPTELGSGNTIYF
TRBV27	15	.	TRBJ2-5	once	TGTGCCAGCAGTTCCTCGTGGATAAACCAAGAGACCCAGTACTTC	CASSSSWINQETQYF
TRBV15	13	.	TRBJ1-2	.	TGTGCCACCAGCAGAGGAGGGAGGTACGGCTACACCTTC	CATSRGGRYGYTF
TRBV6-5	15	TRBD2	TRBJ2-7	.	TGTGCCAGCAGTTACTCTGGCAGCGGGAAGGGTGAGCAGTACTTC	CASSYSGSGKGEQYF
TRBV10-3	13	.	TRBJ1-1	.	TGTGCCATCTTACGGACGGCGAACACTGAAGCTTTCTTT	CAILRTANTEAFF
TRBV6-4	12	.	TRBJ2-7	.	TGTGCCCGCAAGAGGGGGTTGAGCGAGCAGTACTTC	CARKRGLSEQYF
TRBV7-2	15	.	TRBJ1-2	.	TGTGCCAGCAGCTTAGTGGGGGTAAACAGAGGTGGCTACACCTTC	CASSLVGVNRGGYTF
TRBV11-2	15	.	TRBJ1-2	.	TGTGCCAGCAGCTTAGTGTCGGTTACTAACTATGGCTACACCTTC	CASSLVSVTNYGYTF
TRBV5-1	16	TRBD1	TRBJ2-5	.	TGCGCCAGCAGCCCGCTTTGGGGACAGTACCAAGAGACCCAGTACTTC	CASSPLWGQYQETQYF
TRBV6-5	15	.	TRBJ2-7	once	TGTGCCAGCAGCCTCTTTTACGGCAGGGAATACGAGCAGTACTTC	CASSLFYGREYEQYF
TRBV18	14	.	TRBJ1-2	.	TGTGCCAGCTCACCACCCGATCCCAGGGATGGCTACACCTTC	CASSPPDPRDGYTF
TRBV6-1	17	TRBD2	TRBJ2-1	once	TGTGCCAGCAGTGAACCGACTAGCGGGAGATACTACAATGAGCAGTTCTTC	CASSEPTSGRYYNEQFF
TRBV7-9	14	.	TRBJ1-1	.	TGTGCCAGCAGCCCCCATTCGCTGAACACTGAAGCTTTCTTT	CASSPHSLNTEAFF
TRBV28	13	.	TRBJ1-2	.	TGTGCCAGCAGTCTATCCGACAGCTATGGCTACACCTTC	CASSLSDSYGYTF
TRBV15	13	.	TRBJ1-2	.	TGTGCCACCAGCGGAAGGACGGCGGGGGGCTACACCTTC	CATSGRTAGGYTF